This TCR beta chain was observed in a study of blood T cell repertoires in COVID-19. Study summary: Samples of COVID-19 (acute and convalescent) were obtained from the United States, Italy and Spain. T cells, B-cell-depleted T cells, or PBMCs supplied cDNA or gDNA.

As processed by the authors: Estimated nucleated cell counts came from reference gene primer amplification. The protocol was immunoSEQ multiplex PCR, while the TCRdb copy is restricted to in-frame clones and leaves out a portion. V and J calls and clone size are as listed in that table; D and trimming were resolved from the DNA. The sample has about 110,000 clones; around 82% are singletons. The CDR3 totals 8 residues. V was cut by 11 bases and J by 9 bases, with 8 bases left in between. Germline CDR1 MRHNA, CDR2 SNTAGT. This rearrangement joins TRBV6-4 to TRBJ2-7; no reliable D call. The clonotype comes from a human donor in a cohort sampled during active COVID-19. Sequencing was carried out using peripheral blood. DNA for the CDR3: TGTGCCTCCCCTTTGCAGTACTTC. Its protein product is CASPLQYF.